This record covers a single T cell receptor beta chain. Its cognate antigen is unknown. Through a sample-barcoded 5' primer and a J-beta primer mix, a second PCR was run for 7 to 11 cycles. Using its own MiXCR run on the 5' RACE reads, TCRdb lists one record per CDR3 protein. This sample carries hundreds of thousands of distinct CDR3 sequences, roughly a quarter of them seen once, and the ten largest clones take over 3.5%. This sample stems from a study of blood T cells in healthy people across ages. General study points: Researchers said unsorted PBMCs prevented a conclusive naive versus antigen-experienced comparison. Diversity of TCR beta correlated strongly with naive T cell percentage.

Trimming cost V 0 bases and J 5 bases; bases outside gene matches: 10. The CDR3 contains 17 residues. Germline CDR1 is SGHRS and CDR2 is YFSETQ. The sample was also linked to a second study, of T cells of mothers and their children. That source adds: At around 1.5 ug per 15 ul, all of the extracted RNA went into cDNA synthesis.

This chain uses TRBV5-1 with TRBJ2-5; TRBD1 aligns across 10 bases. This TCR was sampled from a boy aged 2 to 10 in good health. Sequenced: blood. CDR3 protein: CASSLATGGSLGETQYF. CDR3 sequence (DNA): TGCGCCAGCAGCTTGGCGACAGGGGGCAGCTTGGGGGAGACCCAGTACTTC.